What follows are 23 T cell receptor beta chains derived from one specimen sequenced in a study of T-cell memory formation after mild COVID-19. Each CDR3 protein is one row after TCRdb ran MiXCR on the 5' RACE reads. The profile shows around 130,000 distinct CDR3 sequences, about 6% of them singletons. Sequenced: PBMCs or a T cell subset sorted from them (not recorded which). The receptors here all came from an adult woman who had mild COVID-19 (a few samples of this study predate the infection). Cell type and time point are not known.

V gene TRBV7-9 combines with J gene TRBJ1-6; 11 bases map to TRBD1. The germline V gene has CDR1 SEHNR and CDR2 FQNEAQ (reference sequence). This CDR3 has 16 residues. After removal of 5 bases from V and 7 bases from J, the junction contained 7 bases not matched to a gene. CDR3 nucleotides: TGTGCCAGCAGCGAAGGACAGGGGGCTGGAAATTCACCCCTCCACTTT. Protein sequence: CASSEGQGAGNSPLHF. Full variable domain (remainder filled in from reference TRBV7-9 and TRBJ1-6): DTGVSQNPRHKITKRGQNVTFRCDPISEHNRLYWYRQTLGQGPEFLTYFQNEAQLEKSRLLSDRFSAERPKGSFSTLEIQRTEQGDSAMYLCASSEGQGAGNSPLHFGNGTRLTVT.

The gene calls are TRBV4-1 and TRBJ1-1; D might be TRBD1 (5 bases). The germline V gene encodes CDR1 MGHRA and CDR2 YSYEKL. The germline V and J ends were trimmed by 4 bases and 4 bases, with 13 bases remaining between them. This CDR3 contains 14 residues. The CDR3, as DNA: TGCGCCAGCAGCCTGGTAGTGGGGACCACTGAAGCTTTCTTT. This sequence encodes CASSLVVGTTEAFF.

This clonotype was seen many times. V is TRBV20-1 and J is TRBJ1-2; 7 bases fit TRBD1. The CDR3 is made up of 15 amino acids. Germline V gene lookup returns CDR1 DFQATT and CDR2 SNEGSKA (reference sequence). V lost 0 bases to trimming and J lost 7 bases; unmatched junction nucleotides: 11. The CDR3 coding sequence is TGCAGTGCTAGAGAGATACAGGGGAGGAATTCTGGCTACACCTTC. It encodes CSAREIQGRNSGYTF.

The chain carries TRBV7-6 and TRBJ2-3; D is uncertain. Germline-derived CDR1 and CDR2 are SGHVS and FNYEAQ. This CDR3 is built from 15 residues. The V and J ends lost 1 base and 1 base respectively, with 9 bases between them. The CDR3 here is CASSLGVPGTDTQYF. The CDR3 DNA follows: TGTGCCAGCAGCTTAGGCGTCCCCGGCACAGATACGCAGTATTTT. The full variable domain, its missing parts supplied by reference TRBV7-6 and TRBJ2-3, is GAGVSQSPRYKVTKRGQDVALRCDPISGHVSLYWYRQALGQGPEFLTYFNYEAQQDKSGLPNDRFSAERPEGSISTLTIQRTEQRDSAMYRCASSLGVPGTDTQYFGPGTRLTVL.

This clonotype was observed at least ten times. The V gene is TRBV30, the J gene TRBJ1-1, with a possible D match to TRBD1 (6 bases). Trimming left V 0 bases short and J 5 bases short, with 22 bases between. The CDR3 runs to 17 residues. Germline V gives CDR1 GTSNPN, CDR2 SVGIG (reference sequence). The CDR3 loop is CAWSVLGSVRGVTEAFF. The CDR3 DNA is TGTGCCTGGAGTGTACTAGGGTCGGTCAGGGGTGTGACTGAAGCTTTCTTT.

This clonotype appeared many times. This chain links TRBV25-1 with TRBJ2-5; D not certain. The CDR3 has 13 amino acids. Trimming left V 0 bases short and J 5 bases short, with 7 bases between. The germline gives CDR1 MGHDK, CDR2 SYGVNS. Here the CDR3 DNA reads TGTGCCAGCAGTGAATACCTTCGGGAGACCCAGTACTTC. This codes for CASSEYLRETQYF.

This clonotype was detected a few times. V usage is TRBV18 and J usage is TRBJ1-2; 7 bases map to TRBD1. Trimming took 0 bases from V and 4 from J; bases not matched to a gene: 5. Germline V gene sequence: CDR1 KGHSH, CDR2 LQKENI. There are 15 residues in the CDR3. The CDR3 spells CASSPPTGPTYGYTF. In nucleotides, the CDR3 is TGTGCCAGCTCACCACCGACAGGGCCCACCTATGGCTACACCTTC. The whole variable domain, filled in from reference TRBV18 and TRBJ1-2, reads NAGVMQNPRHLVRRRGQEARLRCSPMKGHSHVYWYRQLPEEGLKFMVYLQKENIIDESGMPKERFSAEFPKEGPSILRIQQVVRGDSAAYFCASSPPTGPTYGYTFGSGTRLTVV.

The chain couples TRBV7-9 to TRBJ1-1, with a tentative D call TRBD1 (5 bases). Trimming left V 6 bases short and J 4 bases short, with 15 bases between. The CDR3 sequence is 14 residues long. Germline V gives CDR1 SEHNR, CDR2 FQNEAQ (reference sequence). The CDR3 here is CASRFDTGGTEAFF. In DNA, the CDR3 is TGTGCCAGCAGATTTGACACCGGGGGCACTGAAGCTTTCTTT.

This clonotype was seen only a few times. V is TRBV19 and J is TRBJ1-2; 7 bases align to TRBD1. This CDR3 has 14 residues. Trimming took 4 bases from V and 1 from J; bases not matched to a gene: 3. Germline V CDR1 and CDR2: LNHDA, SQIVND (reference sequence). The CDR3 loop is CASSSQGDNYGYTF. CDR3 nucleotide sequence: TGTGCCAGTAGTAGTCAGGGGGATAACTATGGCTACACCTTC. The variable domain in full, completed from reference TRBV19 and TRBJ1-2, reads DGGITQSPKYLFRKEGQNVTLSCEQNLNHDAMYWYRQDPGQGLRLIYYSQIVNDFQKGDIAEGYSVSREKKESFPLTVTSAQKNPTAFYLCASSSQGDNYGYTFGSGTRLTVV.

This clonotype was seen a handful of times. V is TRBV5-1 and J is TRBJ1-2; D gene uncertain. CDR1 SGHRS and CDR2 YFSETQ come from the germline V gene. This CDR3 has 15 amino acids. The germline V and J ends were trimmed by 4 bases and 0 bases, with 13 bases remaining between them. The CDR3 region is CASSPLPGTNYGYTF. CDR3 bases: TGCGCCAGCAGCCCATTGCCGGGTACTAACTATGGCTACACCTTC.

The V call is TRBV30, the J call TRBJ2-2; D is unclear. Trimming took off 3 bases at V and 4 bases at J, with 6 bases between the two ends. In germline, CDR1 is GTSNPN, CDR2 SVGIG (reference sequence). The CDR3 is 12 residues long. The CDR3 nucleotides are TGTGCCTGGAGATACCTCACCGGGGAGCTGTTTTTT. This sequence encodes CAWRYLTGELFF.

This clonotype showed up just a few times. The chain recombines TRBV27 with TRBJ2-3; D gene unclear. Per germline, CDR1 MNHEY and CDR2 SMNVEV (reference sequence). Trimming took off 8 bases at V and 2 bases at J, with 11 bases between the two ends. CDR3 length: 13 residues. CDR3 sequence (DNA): TGTGCCAGCCGCACATTTCTCACAGATACGCAGTATTTT. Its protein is CASRTFLTDTQYF.

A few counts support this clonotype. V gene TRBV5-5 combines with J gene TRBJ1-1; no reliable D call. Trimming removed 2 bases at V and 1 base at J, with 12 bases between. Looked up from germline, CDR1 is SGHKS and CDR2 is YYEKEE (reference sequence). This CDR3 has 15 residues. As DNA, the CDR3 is TGTGCCAGCAGCTTTGCACCAGGTGAGAACACTGAAGCTTTCTTT. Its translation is CASSFAPGENTEAFF.

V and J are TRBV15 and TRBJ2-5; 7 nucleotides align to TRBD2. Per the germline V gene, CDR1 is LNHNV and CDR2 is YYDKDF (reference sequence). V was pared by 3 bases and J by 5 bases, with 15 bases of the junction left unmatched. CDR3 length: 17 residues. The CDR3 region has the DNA TGTGCCACCAGCAGCCAGCGGGGTGTCGGCGGCGGGGAGACCCAGTACTTC. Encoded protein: CATSSQRGVGGGETQYF.

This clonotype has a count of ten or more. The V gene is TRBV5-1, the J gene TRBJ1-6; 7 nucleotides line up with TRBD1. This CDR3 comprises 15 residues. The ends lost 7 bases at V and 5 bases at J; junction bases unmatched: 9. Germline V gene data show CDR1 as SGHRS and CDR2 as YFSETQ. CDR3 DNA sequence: TGCGCCAGCGCCCCCGGGACAGTAAATAATTCACCCCTCCACTTT. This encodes CASAPGTVNNSPLHF.

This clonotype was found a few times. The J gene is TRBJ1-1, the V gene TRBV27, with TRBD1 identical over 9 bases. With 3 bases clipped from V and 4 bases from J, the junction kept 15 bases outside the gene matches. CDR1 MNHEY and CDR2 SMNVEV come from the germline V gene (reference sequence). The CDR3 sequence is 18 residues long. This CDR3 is CASSFPSPGQGGSTEAFF. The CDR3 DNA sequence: TGTGCCAGCAGTTTCCCCTCACCGGGACAGGGAGGTAGCACTGAAGCTTTCTTT.

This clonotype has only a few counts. The CDR3 here is CASSYGPKRANYGYTF. CDR3 DNA: TGTGCCAGCAGCTATGGACCCAAGAGGGCTAACTATGGCTACACCTTC. V gene TRBV3-1 combines with J gene TRBJ1-2; D is ambiguous. This CDR3 has 16 residues. V was shortened by 5 bases and J by 0 bases, with 16 bases between the two germline ends. The V gene's germline CDR1 is LGHDT and CDR2 YNNKEL (reference sequence).

The CDR3 sequence: CASSDSPLTGGEEYTGELFF. The CDR3 DNA follows: TGCGCCAGCAGTGATAGTCCTCTGACAGGGGGCGAAGAGTACACCGGGGAGCTGTTTTTT. The chain links TRBV10-1 to TRBJ2-2; 10 positions agree with TRBD1. Germline CDR1 reads WNHNN; CDR2 reads SYGVQD (reference sequence). Trimming removed 3 bases from V and 3 bases from J; junction bases left unmatched: 16. CDR3 size: 20 residues.

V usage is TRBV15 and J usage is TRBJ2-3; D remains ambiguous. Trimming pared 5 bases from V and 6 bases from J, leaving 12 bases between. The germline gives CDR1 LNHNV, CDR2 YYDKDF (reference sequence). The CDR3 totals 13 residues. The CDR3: CATSPRLADTQYF. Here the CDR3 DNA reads TGTGCCACCAGCCCCCGTCTTGCGGATACGCAGTATTTT.

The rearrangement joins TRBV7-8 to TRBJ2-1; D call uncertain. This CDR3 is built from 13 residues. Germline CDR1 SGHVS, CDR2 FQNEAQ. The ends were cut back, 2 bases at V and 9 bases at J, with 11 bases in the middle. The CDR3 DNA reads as TGTGCCAGCAGCTTAAACCCGGCGGCTGAGCAGTTCTTC. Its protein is CASSLNPAAEQFF.

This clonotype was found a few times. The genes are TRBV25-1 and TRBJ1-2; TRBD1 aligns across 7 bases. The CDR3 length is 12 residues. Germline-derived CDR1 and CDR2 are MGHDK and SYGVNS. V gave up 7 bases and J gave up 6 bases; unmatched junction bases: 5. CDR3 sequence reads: CASMDRRNGYTF. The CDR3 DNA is TGTGCCAGCATGGACAGGAGAAATGGCTACACCTTC.

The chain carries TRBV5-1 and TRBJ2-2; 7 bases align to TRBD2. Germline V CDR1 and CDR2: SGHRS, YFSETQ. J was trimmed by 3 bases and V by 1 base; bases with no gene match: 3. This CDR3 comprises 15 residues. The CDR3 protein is CASSLPGGDTGELFF. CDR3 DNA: TGCGCCAGCAGCTTGCCGGGAGGCGACACCGGGGAGCTGTTTTTT.

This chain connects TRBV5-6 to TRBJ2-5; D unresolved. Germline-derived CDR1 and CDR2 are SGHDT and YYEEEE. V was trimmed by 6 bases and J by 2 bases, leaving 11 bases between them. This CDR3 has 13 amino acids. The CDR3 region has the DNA TGTGCCAGCACCTTAGGTCTACAAGAGACCCAGTACTTC. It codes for CASTLGLQETQYF.